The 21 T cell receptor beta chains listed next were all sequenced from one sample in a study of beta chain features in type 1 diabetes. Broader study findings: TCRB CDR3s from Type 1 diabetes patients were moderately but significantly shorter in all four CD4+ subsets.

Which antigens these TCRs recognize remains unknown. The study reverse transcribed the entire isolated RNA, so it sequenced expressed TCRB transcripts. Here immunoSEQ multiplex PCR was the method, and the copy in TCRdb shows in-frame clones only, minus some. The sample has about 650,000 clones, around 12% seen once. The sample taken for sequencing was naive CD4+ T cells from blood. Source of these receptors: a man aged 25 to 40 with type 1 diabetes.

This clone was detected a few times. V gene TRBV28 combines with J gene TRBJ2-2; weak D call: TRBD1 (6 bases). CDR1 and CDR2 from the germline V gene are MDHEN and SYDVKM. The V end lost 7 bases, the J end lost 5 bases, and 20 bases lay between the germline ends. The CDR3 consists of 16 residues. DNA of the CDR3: TGTGCCAGCACCCCAGGCAGCGAAACAGGGACCGGGGAGCTGTTTTTT. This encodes CASTPGSETGTGELFF.

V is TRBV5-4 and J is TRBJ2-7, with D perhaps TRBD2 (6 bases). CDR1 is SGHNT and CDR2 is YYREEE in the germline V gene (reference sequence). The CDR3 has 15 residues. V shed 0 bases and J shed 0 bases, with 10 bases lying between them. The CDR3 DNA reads TGTGCCAGCAGCTTGGGTTTCGGGAGCTCCTACGAGCAGTACTTC. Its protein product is CASSLGFGSSYEQYF.

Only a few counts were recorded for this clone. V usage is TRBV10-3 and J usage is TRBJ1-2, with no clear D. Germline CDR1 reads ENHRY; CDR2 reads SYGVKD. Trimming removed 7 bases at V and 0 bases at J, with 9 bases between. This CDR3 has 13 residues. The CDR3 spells CAITREANYGYTF. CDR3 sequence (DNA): TGTGCCATCACCCGGGAAGCTAACTATGGCTACACCTTC.

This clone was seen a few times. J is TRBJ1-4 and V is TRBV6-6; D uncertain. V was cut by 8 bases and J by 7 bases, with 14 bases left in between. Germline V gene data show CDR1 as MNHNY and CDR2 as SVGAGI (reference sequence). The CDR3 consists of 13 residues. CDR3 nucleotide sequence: TGTGCCAGCGGGTTTGTCGAGGGTGAAAAACTGTTTTTT. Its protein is CASGFVEGEKLFF.

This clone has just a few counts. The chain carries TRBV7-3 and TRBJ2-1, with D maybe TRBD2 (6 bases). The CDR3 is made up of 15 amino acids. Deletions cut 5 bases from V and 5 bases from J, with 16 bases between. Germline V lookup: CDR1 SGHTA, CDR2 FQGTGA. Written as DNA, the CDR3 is TGTGCCAGCAGCCTCCGGGAGCAAGGACACAATGAGCAGTTCTTC. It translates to CASSLREQGHNEQFF.

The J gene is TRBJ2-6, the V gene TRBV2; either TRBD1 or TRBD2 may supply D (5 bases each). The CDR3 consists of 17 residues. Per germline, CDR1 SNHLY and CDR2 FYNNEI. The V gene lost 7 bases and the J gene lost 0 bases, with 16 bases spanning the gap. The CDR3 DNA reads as TGTGCCAGCATCCGCTCGGGACGAAACTCTGGGGCCAACGTCCTGACTTTC. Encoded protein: CASIRSGRNSGANVLTF.

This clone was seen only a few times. The CDR3 loop reads CSVVPGQKRNYGYTF. CDR3 DNA sequence: TGCAGCGTTGTTCCCGGACAGAAAAGGAACTATGGCTACACCTTC. The chain combines TRBV29-1 with TRBJ1-2, with D perhaps matching TRBD1 (6 bases). Trimming took off 4 bases at V and 2 bases at J, with 17 bases between the two ends. The CDR3 has 15 amino acids. Germline-derived CDR1 and CDR2 are SQVTM and ANQGSEA.

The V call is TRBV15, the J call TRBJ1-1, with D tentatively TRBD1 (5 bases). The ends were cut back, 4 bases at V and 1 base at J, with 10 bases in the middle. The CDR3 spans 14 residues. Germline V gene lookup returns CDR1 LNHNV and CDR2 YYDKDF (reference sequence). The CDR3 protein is CATSTRTGNTEAFF. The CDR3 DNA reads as TGTGCCACCAGCACCCGCACAGGGAACACTGAAGCTTTCTTT. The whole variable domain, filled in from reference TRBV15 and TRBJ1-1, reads DAMVIQNPRYQVTQFGKPVTLSCSQTLNHNVMYWYQQKSSQAPKLLFHYYDKDFNNEADTPDNFQSRRPNTSFCFLDIRSPGLGDTAMYLCATSTRTGNTEAFFGQGTRLTVV.

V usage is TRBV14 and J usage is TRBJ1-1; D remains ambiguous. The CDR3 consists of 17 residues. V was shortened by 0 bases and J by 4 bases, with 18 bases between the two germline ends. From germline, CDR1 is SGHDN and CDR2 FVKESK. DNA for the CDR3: TGTGCCAGCAGCCAAGATCACGAGGAGGACGGACGCACTGAAGCTTTCTTT. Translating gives CASSQDHEEDGRTEAFF. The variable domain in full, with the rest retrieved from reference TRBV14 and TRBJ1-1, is EAGVTQFPSHSVIEKGQTVTLRCDPISGHDNLYWYRRVMGKEIKFLLHFVKESKQDESGMPNNRFLAERTGGTYSTLKVQPAELEDSGVYFCASSQDHEEDGRTEAFFGQGTRLTVV.

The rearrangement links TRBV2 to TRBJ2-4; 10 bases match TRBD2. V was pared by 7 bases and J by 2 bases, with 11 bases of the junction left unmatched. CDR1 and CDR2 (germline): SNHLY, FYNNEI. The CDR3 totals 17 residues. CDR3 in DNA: TGTGCCAGCATTCCTAGCGGGGGCCTGATTTCCAAAAACATTCAGTACTTC. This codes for CASIPSGGLISKNIQYF.

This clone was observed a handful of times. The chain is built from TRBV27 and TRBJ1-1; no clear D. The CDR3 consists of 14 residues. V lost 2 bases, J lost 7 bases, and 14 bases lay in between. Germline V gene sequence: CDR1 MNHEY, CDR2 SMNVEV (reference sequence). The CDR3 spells CASSLPSVNREAFF. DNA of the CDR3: TGTGCCAGCAGTTTACCCTCAGTCAACCGTGAAGCTTTCTTT.

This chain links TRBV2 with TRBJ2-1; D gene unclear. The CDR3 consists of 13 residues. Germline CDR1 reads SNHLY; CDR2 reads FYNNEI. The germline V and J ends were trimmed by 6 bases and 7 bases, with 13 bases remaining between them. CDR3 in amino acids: CASRPGSLNEQFF. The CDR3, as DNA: TGTGCCAGCAGGCCCGGGTCTTTGAATGAGCAGTTCTTC. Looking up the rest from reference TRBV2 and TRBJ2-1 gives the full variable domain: EPEVTQTPSHQVTQMGQEVILRCVPISNHLYFYWYRQILGQKVEFLVSFYNNEISEKSEIFDDQFSVERPDGSNFTLKIRSTKLEDSAMYFCASRPGSLNEQFFGPGTRLTVL.

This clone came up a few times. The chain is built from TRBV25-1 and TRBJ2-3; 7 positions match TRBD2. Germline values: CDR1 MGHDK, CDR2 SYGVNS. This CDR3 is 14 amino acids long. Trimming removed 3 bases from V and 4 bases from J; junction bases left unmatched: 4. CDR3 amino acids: CASSDRLAPDTQYF. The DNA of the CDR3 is TGTGCCAGCAGTGACCGACTAGCTCCAGATACGCAGTATTTT. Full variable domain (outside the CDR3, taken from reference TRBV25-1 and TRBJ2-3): EADIYQTPRYLVIGTGKKITLECSQTMGHDKMYWYQQDPGMELHLIHYSYGVNSTEKGDLSSESTVSRIRTEHFPLTLESARPSHTSQYLCASSDRLAPDTQYFGPGTRLTVL.

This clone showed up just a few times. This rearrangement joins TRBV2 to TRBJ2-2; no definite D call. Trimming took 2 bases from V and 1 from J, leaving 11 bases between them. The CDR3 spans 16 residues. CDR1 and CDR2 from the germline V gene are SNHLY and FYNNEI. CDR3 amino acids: CASSEMSLKNTGELFF. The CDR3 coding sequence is TGTGCCAGCAGTGAAATGTCCCTTAAGAACACCGGGGAGCTGTTTTTT.

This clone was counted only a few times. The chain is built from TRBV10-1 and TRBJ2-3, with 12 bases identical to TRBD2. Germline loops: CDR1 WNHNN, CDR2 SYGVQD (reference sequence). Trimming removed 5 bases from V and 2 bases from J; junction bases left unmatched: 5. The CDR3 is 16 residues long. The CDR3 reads CASSIGLAGITDTQYF. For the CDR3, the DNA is TGCGCCAGCAGTATCGGACTAGCGGGGATCACAGATACGCAGTATTTT.

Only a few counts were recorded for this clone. This CDR3 is CASRQDSMNTEAFF. CDR3 in DNA: TGCGCCAGCAGACAGGACAGCATGAACACTGAAGCTTTCTTT. The chain is built from TRBV5-1 and TRBJ1-1; D is possibly TRBD1 (6 bases). The CDR3 runs 14 residues. V was cut by 5 bases and J by 0 bases, with 11 bases left in between. The V gene's germline CDR1 is SGHRS and CDR2 YFSETQ. The full variable domain, rest sourced from reference TRBV5-1 and TRBJ1-1, is KAGVTQTPRYLIKTRGQQVTLSCSPISGHRSVSWYQQTPGQGLQFLFEYFSETQRNKGNFPGRFSGRQFSNSRSEMNVSTLELGDSALYLCASRQDSMNTEAFFGQGTRLTVV.

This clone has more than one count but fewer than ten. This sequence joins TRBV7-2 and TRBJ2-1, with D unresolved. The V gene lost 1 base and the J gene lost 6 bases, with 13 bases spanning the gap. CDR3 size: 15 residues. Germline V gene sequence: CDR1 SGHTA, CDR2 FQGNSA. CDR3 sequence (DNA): TGTGCCAGCAGCTTAGTGGGGATCAGGCTCAATGAGCAGTTCTTC. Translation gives CASSLVGIRLNEQFF.

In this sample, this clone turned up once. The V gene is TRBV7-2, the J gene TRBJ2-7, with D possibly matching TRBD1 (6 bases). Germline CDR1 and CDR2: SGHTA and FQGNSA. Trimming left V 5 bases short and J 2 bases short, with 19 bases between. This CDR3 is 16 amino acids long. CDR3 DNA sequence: TGTGCCAGCAGCCAGGTTGGGGATGGACAGACCTACGAGCAGTACTTC. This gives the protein CASSQVGDGQTYEQYF.

CDR3 loop: CASSIDGGLSTGELFF. The CDR3 coding sequence is TGTGCCAGTAGTATAGATGGGGGATTGAGCACCGGGGAGCTGTTTTTT. V and J are TRBV19 and TRBJ2-2, with D possibly being TRBD1 or TRBD2 (5 bases each). This CDR3 is built from 16 residues. V was shortened by 0 bases and J by 4 bases, with 12 bases between the two germline ends. Germline lookup yields CDR1 LNHDA and CDR2 SQIVND (reference sequence).

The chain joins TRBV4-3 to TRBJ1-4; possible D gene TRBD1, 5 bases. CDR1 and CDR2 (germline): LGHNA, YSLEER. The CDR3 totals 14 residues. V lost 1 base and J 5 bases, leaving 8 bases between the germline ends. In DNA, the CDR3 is TGCGCCAGCAGCCAAGCCAGGGAGAATGAAAAACTGTTTTTT. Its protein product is CASSQARENEKLFF.

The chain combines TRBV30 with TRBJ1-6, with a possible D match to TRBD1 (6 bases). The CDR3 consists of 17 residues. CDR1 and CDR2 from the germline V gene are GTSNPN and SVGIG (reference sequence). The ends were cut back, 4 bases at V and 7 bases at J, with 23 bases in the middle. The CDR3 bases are TGTGCCTGGAACCGACGTGGGGCGGGACACGGAAATTCACCCCTCCACTTT. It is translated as CAWNRRGAGHGNSPLHF.